The table lists the clone carrying this TCR beta chain with many counts. Its antigen is unidentified. The sample originates from a study of blood T cells in healthy people across ages. The CDR3 sequence is 13 residues long. Germline V gives CDR1 MNHEY, CDR2 SMNVEV (reference sequence). Trimming cost V 6 bases and J 2 bases, with 10 bases left between them. The study's findings and limits: Reliance upon unsorted PBMCs precluded definitive naive versus antigen-experienced comparison. It was found that TCR beta diversity correlated strongly with the percentage of naive T cells.

The donors, healthy Caucasians from Russia, were aged roughly 6 to 90. For the second PCR, which ran for about 7 to 12 cycles, a sample-barcoded 5' primer and a J-beta primer mix were used. TCRdb called the 5' RACE reads again in MiXCR, with one record for every CDR3 protein. The data hold 1.5 million to 2 million distinct CDR3 sequences, with roughly 27% observed a single time. The specimen sequenced was blood. This sequence was found in a woman in her thirties in good health. The chain carries TRBV27 and TRBJ1-2; D remains unclear. Here the CDR3 reads CASSLASNYGYTF. For the CDR3, the DNA is TGTGCCAGCAGCTTAGCTTCCAACTATGGCTACACCTTC.